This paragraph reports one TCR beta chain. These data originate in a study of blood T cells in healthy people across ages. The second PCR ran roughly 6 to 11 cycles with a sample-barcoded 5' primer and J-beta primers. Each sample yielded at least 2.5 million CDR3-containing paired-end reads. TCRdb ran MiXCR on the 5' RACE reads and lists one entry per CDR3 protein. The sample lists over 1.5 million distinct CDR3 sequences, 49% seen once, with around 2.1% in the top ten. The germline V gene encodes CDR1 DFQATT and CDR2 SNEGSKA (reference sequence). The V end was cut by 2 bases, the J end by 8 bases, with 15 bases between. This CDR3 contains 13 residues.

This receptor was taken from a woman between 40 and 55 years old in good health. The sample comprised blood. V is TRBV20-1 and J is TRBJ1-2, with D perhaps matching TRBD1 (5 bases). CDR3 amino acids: CSARTRAYGGYTF. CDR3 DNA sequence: TGCAGTGCTAGAACCAGGGCCTATGGGGGCTACACCTTC.